These 5 T cell receptor beta chains were sequenced from one sample in a study of blood T cell repertoires in COVID-19. Libraries were prepared by immunoSEQ multiplex PCR; TCRdb keeps only in-frame clonotypes and omits some of them. The repertoire has about 330,000 clones, 92% of them found once; the top ten carry approximately 18%. The sequencing sample was made of PBMCs or T cells enriched from blood (not recorded which). The receptors were sampled from a woman younger than 45 who had recovered from COVID-19.

The rearrangement uses TRBV5-1 and TRBJ2-1, with 11 bases aligning to TRBD2. After removal of 2 bases from V and 4 bases from J, the junction contained 2 bases not matched to a gene. The germline V gene has CDR1 SGHRS and CDR2 YFSETQ. This CDR3 contains 15 residues. Written as DNA, the CDR3 is TGCGCCAGCAGCTTCATAGCGGGAGGGTACAATGAGCAGTTCTTC. Its translation: CASSFIAGGYNEQFF.

This clone was recorded once. This chain joins TRBV15 and TRBJ2-7, with a tentative D call TRBD1 (5 bases). Germline CDR1 is LNHNV and CDR2 is YYDKDF (reference sequence). CDR3 length: 13 amino acids. Trimming shortened V by 4 bases and J by 5 bases, and 12 bases separated the two germline ends. The CDR3 reads CATSKQDAHEQYF. CDR3 nucleotide sequence: TGTGCCACCAGCAAACAGGACGCCCACGAGCAGTACTTC.

To note about this clone: At one end, the junction sequence differs from germline, possibly due to a read error. V is TRBV7-7 and J is TRBJ2-5, with D possibly matching TRBD1 (6 bases). CDR3 length: 14 residues. Germline CDR1 is SSHAT and CDR2 is FNYEAQ (reference sequence). The CDR3 DNA follows: TGTGCTAGCAGCCCGGGGACAAGACAAGAGACCCAGTACTTC. Protein sequence: CASSPGTRQETQYF.

The gene calls are TRBV27 and TRBJ2-7; the D gene is possibly TRBD1 (6 bases). Germline CDR1 is MNHEY and CDR2 is SMNVEV (reference sequence). Trimming removed 0 bases at V and 7 bases at J, with 13 bases between. The CDR3 loop spans 14 amino acids. CDR3 loop: CASSLSGAPGEQYF. CDR3 nucleotide sequence: TGTGCCAGCAGTTTATCGGGGGCGCCGGGGGAGCAGTACTTC.

For the CDR3, the DNA is TGTGCCAGCGGGACAGGGGTCAATTCACCCCTCCACTTT. Translation gives CASGTGVNSPLHF. This chain links TRBV3-1 (or the pseudogene TRBV3-2) with TRBJ1-6, with 10 nucleotides matching TRBD1. The CDR3 runs to 13 residues. Germline CDR1 and CDR2: LGHDT and YNNKEL (reference sequence). Germline trimming cut 8 bases from V and 7 bases from J; bases unmatched to any gene: 2.